The 20 T cell receptor beta chains listed next were all sequenced from one sample in a study of blood T cell repertoires in COVID-19. Clones were read by immunoSEQ multiplex PCR, and TCRdb kept only the in-frame ones, dropping some. The sample yields around 180,000 clones, roughly nine tenths seen once. The sequenced sample consisted of peripheral blood. These receptor sequences come from a man aged 65 to 85 with active or convalescent COVID-19.

V is TRBV4-3 and J is TRBJ2-1; D gene unclear. Germline-derived CDR1 and CDR2 are LGHNA and YSLEER. V gave up 0 bases and J gave up 8 bases, with 11 bases separating them. There are 14 residues in the CDR3. DNA for the CDR3: TGCGCCAGCAGCCAAGATTCGGGTCTGGATGAGCAGTTCTTC. It codes for CASSQDSGLDEQFF.

The chain's CDR3 is CASSQVQGAYEQYF. The CDR3 nucleotides read TGCGCCAGCAGCCAGGTACAGGGGGCCTACGAGCAGTACTTC. V gene TRBV4-3 combines with J gene TRBJ2-7; TRBD1 aligns across 8 bases. Germline trimming cut 3 bases from V and 2 bases from J; bases unmatched to any gene: 3. The germline V gene has CDR1 LGHNA and CDR2 YSLEER. This CDR3 comprises 14 residues.

This rearrangement joins TRBV5-4 to TRBJ1-5; 9 bases line up with TRBD1. CDR1 SGHNT and CDR2 YYREEE come from the germline V gene (reference sequence). The CDR3 spans 14 residues. Trimming took 7 bases from V and 5 from J; bases not matched to a gene: 7. The CDR3 loop is CASGGQGFDQPQHF. The CDR3 nucleotides are TGTGCCAGCGGGGGACAGGGTTTCGATCAGCCCCAGCATTTT.

The chain links TRBV19 to TRBJ1-5; TRBD1 matches 8 bases. The CDR3 has 15 residues. V gave up 6 bases and J gave up 3 bases; unmatched junction bases: 7. The germline CDR1 and CDR2 sequences are LNHDA and SQIVND (reference sequence). CDR3 coding DNA: TGTGCCAGTAGCTCGACAGGGGTGAACAATCAGCCCCAGCATTTT. It codes for CASSSTGVNNQPQHF.

The genes are TRBV19 and TRBJ1-5; no clear D. This CDR3 contains 16 residues. CDR1 LNHDA and CDR2 SQIVND come from the germline V gene (reference sequence). Trimming took 3 bases from V and 0 from J, leaving 12 bases between them. The CDR3 sequence is CASSIIRQYSNQPQHF. The CDR3 DNA sequence: TGTGCCAGTAGTATTATCCGACAATATAGCAATCAGCCCCAGCATTTT.

The count of this clone is one. This chain joins TRBV5-6 and TRBJ2-7; a weak D match, TRBD1 (6 bases). The CDR3 consists of 17 residues. Germline V gene data show CDR1 as SGHDT and CDR2 as YYEEEE. Trimming removed 4 bases from V and 0 bases from J, with 20 bases in between. For the CDR3, the DNA is TGTGCCAGCAGCAAATGGACAGACTACCAATTCTCCTACGAGCAGTACTTC. Residues: CASSKWTDYQFSYEQYF. The full variable domain, with the rest looked up from reference TRBV5-6 and TRBJ2-7, is DAGVTQSPTHLIKTRGQQVTLRCSPKSGHDTVSWYQQALGQGPQFIFQYYEEEERQRGNFPDRFSGHQFPNYSSELNVNALLLGDSALYLCASSKWTDYQFSYEQYFGPGTRLTVT.

V and J are TRBV27 and TRBJ1-6, with TRBD1 as a possible D gene (5 bases). V shed 2 bases and J shed 14 bases, with 22 bases lying between them. CDR3 length: 16 residues. CDR1 and CDR2 (germline): MNHEY, SMNVEV (reference sequence). DNA for the CDR3: TGTGCCAGCAGTTTAAGTTCCGGGAGACGACGGGGGGCCCTCCACTTT. Its protein product is CASSLSSGRRRGALHF.

The rearrangement uses TRBV24-1 and TRBJ1-2; 8 bases align to TRBD1. The junction had 12 bases not matched to a gene; V was cut back by 2 bases and J by 8 bases. This CDR3 region has 16 residues. In germline, CDR1 is KGHDR, CDR2 SFDVKD. CDR3 sequence: CATSDYQGRGLEGYTF. CDR3 nucleotide sequence: TGTGCCACCAGTGATTACCAAGGCAGGGGGCTAGAGGGCTACACCTTC.

This chain uses TRBV7-9 with TRBJ2-1, with 9 positions matching TRBD2. The CDR3 has 14 amino acids. V lost 2 bases, J lost 10 bases, and 6 bases stayed unmatched. Germline V lookup: CDR1 SEHNR, CDR2 FQNEAQ (reference sequence). In DNA, the CDR3 is TGTGCCAGCAGCTTACCGCTAGCGGGGCAAGAGCAGTTCTTC. It is translated as CASSLPLAGQEQFF.

V and J are TRBV6-5 and TRBJ1-2; D not certain. The length of the CDR3 is 14 residues. Germline CDR1 and CDR2: MNHEY and SVGAGI. Trimming stripped 2 bases from V and 0 bases from J, with 7 bases between. The CDR3 is CASSYLRTNYGYTF. The CDR3 DNA follows: TGTGCCAGCAGTTACCTCAGGACTAACTATGGCTACACCTTC.

The rearrangement links TRBV29-1 to TRBJ1-5; no firm D call. CDR3 length: 13 residues. From germline, CDR1 is SQVTM and CDR2 ANQGSEA. The V end lost 3 bases, the J end lost 6 bases, and 12 bases lay between the germline ends. The CDR3 DNA follows: TGCAGCGTTGAGTCCTATCCGGGTCAGCCCCAGCATTTT. It is translated as CSVESYPGQPQHF.

This clone was recorded only once. The chain recombines TRBV6-5 with TRBJ2-1; 15 positions match TRBD2. Germline V gene lookup returns CDR1 MNHEY and CDR2 SVGAGI. J gave up 15 bases and V 6 bases, and 6 bases lay outside the gene matches. The CDR3 is 13 residues long. The DNA for the CDR3 is TGTGCCAGCAGCCAGGGACTAGCGGGGGGTTCGTTCTTC. Translated: CASSQGLAGGSFF.

The chain carries TRBV28 and TRBJ1-1; no definite D call. The CDR3 loop spans 14 amino acids. Germline V CDR1 and CDR2: MDHEN, SYDVKM. V lost 4 bases to trimming and J lost 0 bases, with 9 bases between them. For the CDR3, the DNA is TGTGCCAGCAGTTCGGCAGACATGAACACTGAAGCTTTCTTT. Amino acids: CASSSADMNTEAFF.

The rearrangement joins TRBV27 to TRBJ1-5, with a possible D match to TRBD1 (5 bases). V lost 0 bases to trimming and J lost 3 bases, with 15 bases between them. Germline V lookup: CDR1 MNHEY, CDR2 SMNVEV (reference sequence). There are 17 residues in the CDR3. The CDR3 nucleotides are TGTGCCAGCAGTTTATCGATCCAACAGGCGCTCAATCAGCCCCAGCATTTT. This sequence encodes CASSLSIQQALNQPQHF.

The chain couples TRBV10-3 to TRBJ1-1, with TRBD1 matching over 8 bases. The CDR3 consists of 15 residues. The germline gives CDR1 ENHRY, CDR2 SYGVKD. The J segment lost 2 bases and the V segment lost 5 bases, leaving 7 bases of the junction unmatched. The DNA for the CDR3 is TGTGCCATCAGTCCCACCGGGACAGGTAACACTGAAGCTTTCTTT. It translates to CAISPTGTGNTEAFF.

The table lists this clone with a few counts. This chain uses TRBV12-2 with TRBJ1-2; the table's D gene call, TRBD1, was not cross checked with the DNA. TRBV12-2 is reported as a pseudogene. The CDR3 totals 15 residues. This CDR3 is CASRLRGDSCYGYTF. CDR3 DNA: TGTGCAAGTCGCTTAAGAGGGGACAGTTGCTATGGCTACACCTTC.

The genes are TRBV20-1 and TRBJ1-5, with D possibly matching TRBD1 (6 bases). This CDR3 is built from 14 residues. The germline CDR1 and CDR2 sequences are DFQATT and SNEGSKA (reference sequence). V dropped 3 bases and J dropped 0 bases, with 9 bases sitting between them. CDR3 coding DNA: TGCAGTGCTAGTCAACAGGGTAGCAATCAGCCCCAGCATTTT. Translation gives CSASQQGSNQPQHF.

This clone has only a few counts. The chain couples TRBV6-5 to TRBJ1-5; TRBD1 matches at 11 bases. The CDR3 consists of 15 residues. V was clipped by 6 bases and J by 4 bases; unmatched bases: 5. The germline gives CDR1 MNHEY, CDR2 SVGAGI. DNA of the CDR3: TGTGCCAGCAGAGACGGGACAGGGGGAAATCAGCCCCAGCATTTT. Amino acid sequence: CASRDGTGGNQPQHF.

This clone has only one observation. V gene TRBV11-2 combines with J gene TRBJ2-1; 7 bases line up with TRBD2. Germline V CDR1 and CDR2: SGHAT, FQNNGV. This CDR3 spans 15 amino acids. The junction had 8 bases not matched to a gene; V was cut back by 4 bases and J by 5 bases. CDR3: CASSSSAGVNNEQFF. The CDR3 nucleotides read TGTGCCAGCAGCTCGTCGGCGGGAGTTAACAATGAGCAGTTCTTC.

This clone was counted once. The V and J genes are TRBV27 and TRBJ1-2; D is unclear. This CDR3 comprises 14 residues. Trimming removed 4 bases from V and 1 base from J, with 10 bases in between. Germline CDR1 MNHEY, CDR2 SMNVEV (reference sequence). The CDR3 here is CASSSRPINYGYTF. The DNA for the CDR3 is TGTGCCAGCAGTTCTAGGCCGATTAACTATGGCTACACCTTC.